What follows are 3 T cell receptor beta chains derived from one specimen sequenced in a study of T cell responses to AZD1222 COVID-19 vaccine. Profiling relied on immunoSEQ multiplex PCR, and the TCRdb table lists in-frame clones only, not all of them. The profile covers 130,000 or so clones, with around 83% appearing a single time and roughly an eighth taken by the ten largest. Sequenced here: peripheral blood, sampled on day 0 of AZD1222 vaccination. The receptor set was obtained from an adult in good health.

The chain links TRBV3-1 (or the pseudogene TRBV3-2) to TRBJ1-1; a weak D match, TRBD1 (6 bases). CDR1 is LGHDT and CDR2 is YNNKEL in the germline V gene (reference sequence). V was shortened by 3 bases and J by 5 bases, with 13 bases between the two germline ends. CDR3 size: 14 residues. CDR3 sequence: CASSHLRQGTEAFF. The CDR3 DNA reads as TGTGCCAGCAGCCATTTACGGCAGGGGACTGAAGCTTTCTTT.

The chain combines TRBV10-2 with TRBJ2-7; 8 bases map to TRBD2. The CDR3 length is 15 residues. Germline CDR1 WSHSY, CDR2 SAAADI. With V trimmed by 2 bases and J by 2 bases, 5 bases remained unmatched. The CDR3 nucleotides are TGCGCCAGCAGTGAGGGCTTGCGGGGGGCCTACGAGCAGTACTTC. This sequence encodes CASSEGLRGAYEQYF.

The chain joins TRBV4-1 to TRBJ2-1; D is unclear. The CDR3 is made up of 13 amino acids. The germline gives CDR1 MGHRA, CDR2 YSYEKL. V was pared by 4 bases and J by 8 bases, with 12 bases between. CDR3 DNA sequence: TGCGCCAGCAGCCCCTCGGGCATCCATGAGCAGTTCTTC. As protein: CASSPSGIHEQFF.